The rows below give T cell receptor beta chains drawn from one sample of a study of blood T cell repertoires in COVID-19. TCRdb's copy holds only in-frame clones and misses some; the assay was immunoSEQ multiplex PCR. The data contain 95,000 to 150,000 clones, around two thirds of them seen just once; the ten biggest clones take up 2% to 2.5%. Sequencing input: peripheral blood. The receptors come from an older woman with acute or convalescent COVID-19. The CDR3 runs from the conserved cysteine through the conserved F or W. The D gene is left open where the match is weak. Size is omitted from some rows. Given values are once, few, many or a class for expanded clones.

TRBJ2-5,TRBD2,TRBV19,few,CASQRGDGETQYF,TGTGCCAGCCAACGGGGGGATGGAGAGACCCAGTACTTC
TRBJ2-2,TRBD2,TRBV6-1,many,CASSGLGAGGALNTGELFF,TGTGCCAGCAGTGGTTTAGGGGCGGGAGGGGCCCTAAACACCGGGGAGCTGTTTTTT
TRBJ2-5,TRBD2,TRBV5-1,-,CASSLMGEGETQYF,TGCGCCAGCAGCTTGATGGGGGAGGGAGAGACCCAGTACTTC
TRBJ1-1,-,TRBV5-1,few,CASSLGTFAATEAFF,TGCGCCAGCAGCTTGGGGACATTCGCCGCCACTGAAGCTTTCTTT
TRBJ1-2,TRBD1,TRBV19,-,CASSPGQGVRNYGYTF,TGTGCCAGTAGTCCGGGACAGGGAGTTAGAAACTATGGCTACACCTTC
TRBJ1-2,-,TRBV5-5,-,CASSLSQGRYGYTF,TGTGCCAGCAGCTTGTCCCAGGGGCGCTATGGCTACACCTTC
TRBJ2-3,TRBD2,TRBV4-1,-,CASSQGGGLAGTDTQYF,TGCGCCAGCAGCCAAGGAGGGGGACTAGCGGGCACAGATACGCAGTATTTT
TRBJ1-6,-,TRBV11-2,-,CASSNTNSPLHF,TGTGCCAGCAGCAATACAAATTCACCCCTCCACTTT
TRBJ2-1,TRBD2,TRBV5-4,-,CASSRNIAGWKHNEQFF,TGTGCCAGCAGCCGGAACATAGCGGGATGGAAGCACAATGAGCAGTTCTTC
TRBJ1-2,TRBD1,TRBV27,-,CASSLMGRGPNYGYTF,TGTGCCAGCAGTTTAATGGGCAGGGGGCCTAACTATGGCTACACCTTC
TRBJ1-1,-,TRBV7-9,-,CASSPAGLNTEAFF,TGTGCCAGCAGCCCGGCGGGGCTGAACACTGAAGCTTTCTTT
TRBJ1-2,TRBD1,TRBV12-3/TRBV12-4,-,CASSLDRGYGYTF,TGTGCCAGCAGTTTAGACAGGGGCTATGGCTACACCTTC
TRBJ1-2,-,TRBV5-1,-,CASNLEGGSYGYTF,TGCGCCAGCAACCTGGAGGGAGGAAGCTATGGCTACACCTTC
TRBJ2-4,TRBD1,TRBV4-2,few,CASRLTPGTGIQYF,TGTGCCAGCAGATTAACCCCCGGGACAGGGATTCAGTACTTC
TRBJ1-2,TRBD1,TRBV11-2,-,CASSLFPGQAVYGYTF,TGTGCCAGCAGCTTATTTCCCGGACAGGCGGTCTATGGCTACACCTTC
TRBJ2-3,-,TRBV9,-,CASSVGWRGTDTQYF,TGTGCCAGCAGCGTAGGGTGGAGGGGCACAGATACGCAGTATTTT
TRBJ2-3,TRBD2,TRBV2,-,CASSEGGSTTDTQYF,TGTGCCAGCAGTGAGGGGGGGTCTACCACAGATACGCAGTATTTT
TRBJ2-1,-,TRBV6-5,-,CASSYDGSRGGEQFF,TGTGCCAGCAGTTACGACGGTTCTAGAGGCGGTGAGCAGTTCTTC
TRBJ1-2,-,TRBV6-5,many,CASRQANYGYTF,TGTGCCAGCAGACAGGCTAACTATGGCTACACCTTC
TRBJ2-5,-,TRBV7-8,few,CASSLGGHQETQYF,TGTGCCAGCAGCTTAGGGGGCCACCAAGAGACCCAGTACTTC
TRBJ1-6,TRBD1,TRBV11-2,-,CASTMGGTGAPRFNSPLHF,TGTGCCAGCACCATGGGGGGGACAGGGGCCCCCCGGTTCAATTCACCCCTCCACTTT
TRBJ2-3,-,TRBV9,few,CASSVASTDTQYF,TGTGCCAGCAGCGTAGCTAGCACAGATACGCAGTATTTT
TRBJ2-1,TRBD2,TRBV6-2/TRBV6-3,-,CASSYETSGYNEQFF,TGTGCCAGCAGTTATGAGACTAGCGGTTACAATGAGCAGTTCTTC
TRBJ1-5,-,TRBV19,few,CASSILGSAAAQPQHF,TGTGCCAGTAGTATCCTTGGGTCCGCGGCCGCACAGCCCCAGCATTTT
TRBJ2-5,TRBD2,TRBV4-2,-,CASSQRGEETQYF,TGTGCCAGCAGCCAACGGGGGGAAGAGACCCAGTACTTC
TRBJ2-7,-,TRBV7-3,-,CASSLMAREFNGEQYF,TGTGCCAGCAGCTTAATGGCTCGGGAATTTAATGGTGAGCAGTACTTC
TRBJ2-7,TRBD1,TRBV4-2,-,CASSGTATYEQYF,TGTGCCAGCAGCGGGACAGCCACCTACGAGCAGTACTTC
TRBJ2-3,-,TRBV6-5,-,CASKVVVYSTDTQYF,TGTGCCAGCAAAGTAGTAGTTTATAGCACAGATACGCAGTATTTT
TRBJ2-3,-,TRBV29-1,-,CSVNPSGVDTQYF,TGCAGCGTTAACCCATCAGGGGTAGATACGCAGTATTTT
TRBJ2-3,TRBD2,TRBV7-2,few,CASSLDRLAGGRDTQYF,TGTGCCAGCAGCTTAGACAGGCTAGCGGGGGGGCGAGATACGCAGTATTTT
TRBJ2-2,TRBD1,TRBV3-1/TRBV3-2,-,CASSPTGGFNTGELFF,TGTGCCAGCAGCCCGACAGGGGGTTTTAACACCGGGGAGCTGTTTTTT
TRBJ1-2,-,TRBV19,few,CASSIAGGFGNYGYTF,TGTGCCAGTAGTATTGCTGGGGGGTTCGGTAACTATGGCTACACCTTC